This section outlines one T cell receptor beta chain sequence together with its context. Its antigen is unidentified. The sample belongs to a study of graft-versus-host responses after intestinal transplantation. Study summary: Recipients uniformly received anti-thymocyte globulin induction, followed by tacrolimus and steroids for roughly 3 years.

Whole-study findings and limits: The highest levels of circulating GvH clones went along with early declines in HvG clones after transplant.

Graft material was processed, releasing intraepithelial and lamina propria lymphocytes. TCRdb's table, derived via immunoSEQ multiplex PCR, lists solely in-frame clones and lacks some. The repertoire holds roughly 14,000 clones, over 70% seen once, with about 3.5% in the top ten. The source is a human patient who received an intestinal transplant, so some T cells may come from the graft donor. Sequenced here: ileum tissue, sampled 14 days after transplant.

CDR3 sequence (DNA): TGTGCCAGCAGGGGGACAGGGGGATTGTACGAGCAGTACTTC. It yields the protein CASRGTGGLYEQYF. This chain joins TRBV7-9 and TRBJ2-7; 11 bases align to TRBD1. Germline V gene sequence: CDR1 SEHNR, CDR2 FQNEAQ (reference sequence). The ends lost 6 bases at V and 4 bases at J; junction bases unmatched: 5. The CDR3 runs 14 residues.